What follows are 30 T cell receptor beta chains derived from one specimen sequenced in a study of early T cells in non-severe SARS-CoV-2 infection. TCRdb ran MiXCR on the 5' RACE reads and lists one entry per CDR3 protein. The data hold 30,000 to 40,000 distinct CDR3 sequences, with about 4.5% observed a single time. The sequencing input was whole blood. The receptors were sampled from an adult who was a healthcare worker with PCR-confirmed SARS-CoV-2 infection or an uninfected control (not recorded which).

This clonotype has just a few counts. This chain links TRBV29-1 with TRBJ1-1; possible D gene TRBD1, 5 bases. The V gene lost 6 bases and the J gene lost 0 bases, with 11 bases spanning the gap. CDR1 SQVTM and CDR2 ANQGSEA come from the germline V gene. CDR3 size: 13 residues. The CDR3 here is CSVFRDLNTEAFF. CDR3 nucleotides: TGCAGCGTGTTCAGGGACTTGAACACTGAAGCTTTCTTT.

The chain has TRBV11-3 and TRBJ2-3, with 7 bases matching TRBD2. There are 12 residues in the CDR3. J gave up 6 bases and V 5 bases, and 2 bases lay outside the gene matches. CDR1 is SGHNT and CDR2 is YENEEA in the germline V gene. In nucleotides, the CDR3 is TGTGCCAGCAGCCGGGGAGGGGATACGCAGTATTTT. Translating it yields CASSRGGDTQYF.

This clonotype has ten or more counts. The chain joins TRBV5-4 to TRBJ1-6; D perhaps matches TRBD1 (6 bases). Germline V CDR1 and CDR2: SGHNT, YYREEE (reference sequence). V was shortened by 6 bases and J by 6 bases, with 10 bases between the two germline ends. This CDR3 has 13 residues. The CDR3 region has the DNA TGTGCCAGCAACACGGACAGTAATTCACCCCTCCACTTT. Translated, it gives CASNTDSNSPLHF.

At least ten counts were recorded for this clonotype. The chain is built from TRBV29-1 and TRBJ2-2; D gene unclear. Germline CDR1 and CDR2: SQVTM and ANQGSEA. CDR3 size: 15 residues. The V end lost 4 bases, the J end lost 0 bases, and 12 bases lay between the germline ends. CDR3 in amino acids: CSVAPGTANTGELFF. Written as DNA, the CDR3 is TGCAGCGTTGCCCCCGGCACCGCGAACACCGGGGAGCTGTTTTTT.

This clonotype was observed a handful of times. The chain is built from TRBV18 and TRBJ1-1, with a tentative D call TRBD1 (5 bases). Germline CDR1 and CDR2: KGHSH and LQKENI. This CDR3 is 13 amino acids long. Trimming took 4 bases from V and 0 from J, leaving 6 bases between them. CDR3 amino acids: CASSRQLNTEAFF. CDR3 nucleotides: TGTGCCAGCTCACGACAGTTGAACACTGAAGCTTTCTTT.

Many counts were recorded for this clonotype. The gene calls are TRBV4-1 and TRBJ1-2, with D uncertain. Per germline, CDR1 MGHRA and CDR2 YSYEKL. The length of the CDR3 is 13 residues. V was clipped by 0 bases and J by 4 bases, with 6 bases between them. The CDR3 reads CASSQEGFYGYTF. The CDR3, as DNA: TGCGCCAGCAGCCAAGAAGGGTTCTATGGCTACACCTTC.

This clonotype was picked up many times. V and J are TRBV7-2 and TRBJ1-1, with a possible D match to TRBD1 (5 bases). CDR1 and CDR2 from the germline V gene are SGHTA and FQGNSA. The V and J ends lost 3 bases and 1 base respectively, with 24 bases between them. This CDR3 comprises 19 residues. In nucleotides, the CDR3 is TGTGCCAGCAGCTTCCTGGTACGGGGGACTACCCAGGAGAACACTGAAGCTTTCTTT. Encoded protein: CASSFLVRGTTQENTEAFF.

Within the sample, this clonotype is medium-sized (0.01 to 0.1%). V and J are TRBV6-2 or TRBV6-3 and TRBJ2-7; possibly TRBD1 for D (5 bases). The CDR3 has 16 residues. Trimming shortened V by 5 bases and J by 6 bases, and 23 bases separated the two germline ends. Germline-derived CDR1 and CDR2 are MNHEY and SVGEGT. DNA of the CDR3: TGTGCCAGCAGTCGATTACCTGGCAGGGCCTCAGGCGAGCAGTACTTC. Protein sequence: CASSRLPGRASGEQYF.

This clonotype was seen repeatedly, ten times or more. The V and J genes are TRBV7-9 and TRBJ2-3; D not certain. The CDR3 has 16 amino acids. Germline lookup yields CDR1 SEHNR and CDR2 FQNEAQ (reference sequence). V shed 5 bases and J shed 2 bases, with 17 bases lying between them. Written as DNA, the CDR3 is TGTGCCAGCAGCCTCCTCAGACTGGGTTCCACAGATACGCAGTATTTT. Amino acid sequence: CASSLLRLGSTDTQYF. The full variable domain, in which reference TRBV7-9 and TRBJ2-3 provide the parts outside the CDR3, is DTGVSQNPRHKITKRGQNVTFRCDPISEHNRLYWYRQTLGQGPEFLTYFQNEAQLEKSRLLSDRFSAERPKGSFSTLEIQRTEQGDSAMYLCASSLLRLGSTDTQYFGPGTRLTVL.

This clonotype was seen at least ten times. J is TRBJ1-2 and V is TRBV12-3 or TRBV12-4, with a possible D match to TRBD1 (5 bases). The CDR3 spans 14 residues. Deletions cut 3 bases from V and 8 bases from J, with 16 bases between. CDR3 in amino acids: CASSLGGGAKGYTF. CDR3 coding DNA: TGTGCCAGCAGTTTGGGGGGAGGGGCGAAGGGCTACACCTTC.

The CDR3 nucleotides read TGCGCCAGCAGCCAGGCGACACCGAGCAATCAGCCCCAGCATTTT. As protein: CASSQATPSNQPQHF. The J gene is TRBJ1-5, the V gene TRBV4-1; D is ambiguous. Germline V CDR1 and CDR2: MGHRA, YSYEKL. V dropped 3 bases and J dropped 1 base, with 10 bases sitting between them. This CDR3 is built from 15 residues.

This clonotype occurred a few times. V gene TRBV6-2 or TRBV6-3 combines with J gene TRBJ1-2, with TRBD1 as a possible D gene (6 bases). Germline CDR1 is MNHEY and CDR2 is SVGEGT. V lost 0 bases, J lost 6 bases, and 14 bases lay in between. The CDR3 has 15 residues. CDR3 bases: TGTGCCAGCAGTTACTCCTCACAGGGAGTCAATGGCTACACCTTC. Amino acid sequence: CASSYSSQGVNGYTF.

At least ten counts were recorded for this clonotype. The V call is TRBV5-6, the J call TRBJ1-2, with a possible D match to TRBD1 (5 bases). Germline CDR1 reads SGHDT; CDR2 reads YYEEEE. The ends were cut back, 2 bases at V and 5 bases at J, with 16 bases in the middle. The CDR3 totals 15 residues. The CDR3 DNA reads TGTGCCAGCAGCTTTTTGGAGGGGAGAGGGTATGGCTACACCTTC. It translates to CASSFLEGRGYGYTF.

This clonotype was seen only a few times. The chain combines TRBV6-6 with TRBJ2-2; possible D gene TRBD1, 5 bases. Germline assignment: CDR1 MNHNY and CDR2 SVGAGI (reference sequence). The CDR3 is 16 residues long. V lost 2 bases and J 0 bases, leaving 10 bases between the germline ends. The CDR3 reads CASSYVRASNTGELFF. The CDR3 DNA reads as TGTGCCAGCAGTTACGTCAGGGCTTCGAACACCGGGGAGCTGTTTTTT.

This clonotype was seen repeatedly, ten times or more. The chain carries TRBV7-3 and TRBJ1-1; 9 bases map to TRBD1. Germline V CDR1 and CDR2: SGHTA, FQGTGA. This CDR3 spans 13 amino acids. Trimming removed 2 bases from V and 7 bases from J; junction bases left unmatched: 2. The CDR3 sequence is CASSLPGQGEAFF. CDR3 DNA sequence: TGTGCCAGCAGCTTACCGGGACAGGGTGAAGCTTTCTTT.

This clonotype occurred a few times. This chain uses TRBV18 with TRBJ1-1; tentatively, D is TRBD1 (6 bases). In germline, CDR1 is KGHSH, CDR2 LQKENI. The length of the CDR3 is 15 residues. V was clipped by 6 bases and J by 0 bases, with 14 bases between them. The CDR3 DNA reads as TGTGCCAGCTCCAAACAGGGCGATATGAACACTGAAGCTTTCTTT. It translates to CASSKQGDMNTEAFF.

Judged by abundance, this clonotype is medium-sized. J is TRBJ2-7 and V is TRBV11-2; 7 positions match TRBD1. This CDR3 contains 15 residues. Germline lookup yields CDR1 SGHAT and CDR2 FQNNGV. V shed 3 bases and J 2 bases; nucleotides not matched to a gene: 7. The CDR3 sequence: CASSLATGIPYEQYF. CDR3 nucleotides: TGTGCCAGCAGCTTGGCGACAGGGATCCCCTACGAGCAGTACTTC.

This clonotype was observed once. This chain links TRBV18 with TRBJ1-4; D might be TRBD1 (5 bases). Germline assignment: CDR1 KGHSH and CDR2 LQKENI. This CDR3 is built from 15 residues. Trimming left V 3 bases short and J 7 bases short, with 15 bases between. The DNA of the CDR3 is TGTGCCAGCTCACCTTTATCAGGGATCGGTGAAAAACTGTTTTTT. Translating gives CASSPLSGIGEKLFF.

This clonotype was detected many times. The chain recombines TRBV30 with TRBJ2-5, with 11 bases identical to TRBD2. Germline-derived CDR1 and CDR2 are GTSNPN and SVGIG (reference sequence). This CDR3 region has 13 residues. Trimming took 6 bases from V and 3 from J; bases not matched to a gene: 3. CDR3 bases: TGTGCCTGCCGGGGACTAGCGGAAGAGACCCAGTACTTC. This translates into CACRGLAEETQYF.

V gene TRBV18 combines with J gene TRBJ1-1; no reliable D call. V shed 0 bases and J shed 4 bases, with 9 bases lying between them. This CDR3 region has 14 residues. Germline V CDR1 and CDR2: KGHSH, LQKENI. The CDR3 is CASSPPGRSTEAFF. Here the CDR3 DNA reads TGTGCCAGCTCACCACCAGGGAGGAGCACTGAAGCTTTCTTT.

This clonotype was seen many times. V is TRBV7-8 and J is TRBJ1-5; D gene unclear. CDR3 length equals 15 residues. In germline, CDR1 is SGHVS, CDR2 FQNEAQ. Trimming pared 3 bases from V and 2 bases from J, leaving 11 bases between. For the CDR3, the DNA is TGTGCCAGCAGCTTTCAGTCCACTCGCAATCAGCCCCAGCATTTT. Translation: CASSFQSTRNQPQHF.

The table lists this clonotype with many counts. The V call is TRBV19, the J call TRBJ1-5; D is unresolved. V was shortened by 5 bases and J by 11 bases, with 19 bases between the two germline ends. The CDR3 covers 14 residues. The germline gives CDR1 LNHDA, CDR2 SQIVND (reference sequence). This CDR3 is CASSVAGRSMAQHF. CDR3 DNA: TGTGCCAGTAGTGTGGCAGGTCGCTCGATGGCCCAGCATTTT.

In its sample, this clonotype was seen many times. The V and J genes are TRBV2 and TRBJ2-5; no clear D gene. CDR3 size: 13 residues. Germline CDR1 and CDR2: SNHLY and FYNNEI. V lost 7 bases and J lost 2, with 11 bases in between. Here the CDR3 reads CASTQTNQETQYF. The CDR3 DNA is TGTGCCAGCACCCAAACGAATCAAGAGACCCAGTACTTC.

The sample holds many counts of this clonotype. The chain couples TRBV19 to TRBJ1-2; the D is unclear. Germline V gene lookup returns CDR1 LNHDA and CDR2 SQIVND (reference sequence). Trimming cost V 11 bases and J 4 bases, with 17 bases left between them. The CDR3 spans 13 residues. The CDR3: CASSNGVGYGYTF. The CDR3 DNA reads as TGTGCCTCAAGTAACGGGGTGGGCTATGGCTACACCTTC.

This clonotype is judged medium-sized (0.01 to 0.1%). The junction differs from germline at one of its ends, possibly a read error. The chain couples TRBV7-3 to TRBJ2-7, with TRBD1 as a possible D gene (6 bases). The CDR3 spans 14 residues. Germline V gene sequence: CDR1 SGHTA, CDR2 FQGTGA. The CDR3 sequence is CASSPSSTDQGLNF. As DNA, the CDR3 is TGTGCCAGCAGCCCGTCCTCAACGGATCAGGGGCTAAACTTC. The entire variable domain, with the rest obtained from reference TRBV7-3 and TRBJ2-7, is as follows: GAGVSQTPSNKVTEKGKYVELRCDPISGHTALYWYRQSLGQGPEFLIYFQGTGAADDSGLPNDRFFAVRPEGSVSTLKIQRTERGDSAVYLCASSPSSTDQGLNFGPGTRLTVT.

The J gene is TRBJ2-7, the V gene TRBV6-2 or TRBV6-3; a possible D gene is TRBD2 (6 bases). This CDR3 has 15 residues. CDR1 MNHEY and CDR2 SVGEGT come from the germline V gene. V lost 0 bases and J lost 3, with 12 bases in between. CDR3 loop: CASSYSGRGGYEQYF. DNA for the CDR3: TGTGCCAGCAGTTACTCCGGACGGGGAGGCTACGAGCAGTACTTC.

This chain links TRBV7-9 with TRBJ2-1; TRBD2 matches 14 bases. The CDR3 has 16 amino acids. Germline V CDR1 and CDR2: SEHNR, FQNEAQ (reference sequence). With V trimmed by 5 bases and J by 7 bases, 7 bases remained unmatched. The CDR3 sequence: CASSTGLAGGLNEQFF. For the CDR3, the DNA is TGTGCCAGCAGCACCGGACTAGCGGGGGGCCTTAATGAGCAGTTCTTC. The entire variable domain, with the rest obtained from reference TRBV7-9 and TRBJ2-1, is as follows: DTGVSQNPRHKITKRGQNVTFRCDPISEHNRLYWYRQTLGQGPEFLTYFQNEAQLEKSRLLSDRFSAERPKGSFSTLEIQRTEQGDSAMYLCASSTGLAGGLNEQFFGPGTRLTVL.

Details on this clonotype: The CDR3 does not end in the conserved phenylalanine or tryptophan, so this is likely a read error. This sequence joins TRBV6-6 and TRBJ2-2; D unclear. Trimming took 2 bases from V and 5 from J, leaving 9 bases between them. The CDR3 spans 14 residues. The germline V gene encodes CDR1 MNHNY and CDR2 SVGAGI (reference sequence). CDR3 residues: CASSYPTFTGELFS. In DNA, the CDR3 is TGTGCCAGCAGTTACCCGACCTTTACCGGGGAGCTGTTTTCT.

This chain joins TRBV5-1 and TRBJ2-3; D unclear. Germline lookup yields CDR1 SGHRS and CDR2 YFSETQ. V was clipped by 6 bases and J by 5 bases, with 16 bases between them. The CDR3 runs to 14 residues. CDR3 protein: CASTASQQRDTQYF. The CDR3 DNA reads as TGCGCCAGCACCGCCTCTCAACAGCGAGATACGCAGTATTTT.

This clonotype was counted at least ten times. The chain links TRBV18 to TRBJ2-7; 7 positions match TRBD1. The CDR3 has 16 residues. CDR1 is KGHSH, CDR2 LQKENI, per germline. After removal of 3 bases from V and 2 bases from J, the junction contained 10 bases not matched to a gene. This CDR3 is CASSPATGTVTYEQYF. Written as DNA, the CDR3 is TGTGCCAGCTCACCTGCGACAGGGACCGTCACCTACGAGCAGTACTTC.